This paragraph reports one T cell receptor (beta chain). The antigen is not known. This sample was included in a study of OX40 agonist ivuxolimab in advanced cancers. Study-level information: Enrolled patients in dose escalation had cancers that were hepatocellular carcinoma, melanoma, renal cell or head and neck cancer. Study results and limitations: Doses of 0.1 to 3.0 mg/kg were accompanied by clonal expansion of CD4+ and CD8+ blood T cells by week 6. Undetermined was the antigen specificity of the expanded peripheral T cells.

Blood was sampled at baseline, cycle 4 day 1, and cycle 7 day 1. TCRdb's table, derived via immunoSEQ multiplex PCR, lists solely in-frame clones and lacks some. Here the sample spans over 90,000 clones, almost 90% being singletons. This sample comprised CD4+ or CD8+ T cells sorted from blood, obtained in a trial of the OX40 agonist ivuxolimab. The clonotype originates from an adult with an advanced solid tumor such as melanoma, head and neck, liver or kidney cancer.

Here the CDR3 DNA reads TGTGCCAGCCAACCGGGGCACAATCAGCCCCAGCATTTT. This gives the protein CASQPGHNQPQHF. This chain joins TRBV25-1 and TRBJ1-5; a possible D gene is TRBD1 (5 bases). Between the trimmed V and J ends, which lost 8 bases and 3 bases, there was a span of 11 bases. The CDR3 covers 13 residues. CDR1 MGHDK and CDR2 SYGVNS come from the germline V gene.